The present T cell receptor beta chain was sequenced within a study of T-cell memory formation after mild COVID-19. Study in general: TCR clusters were mostly confined to one donor each.

This clonotype has a handful of counts. What it recognizes is unknown. It was 5'RACE with constant-segment primers that produced the TCR alpha and TCR beta cDNA libraries, which carried sample barcodes and UMIs. In TCRdb, the 5' RACE reads were re-called with MiXCR into one record per CDR3 protein. Of 380,000 or so distinct CDR3 sequences in the sample, roughly an eighth are singletons; the top ten hold about a fifth. General study findings and limits: While clones contracting from day 15 to 85 were balanced between CD4 and CD8, later expanders leaned CD4+. The authors left the SARS-CoV-2 specificity of second-wave clones peaking on day 37 unconfirmed.

The clonotype comes from a young man who had mild COVID-19 (a few samples of this study predate the infection). Cell type and time point are not known. The sample consisted of PBMCs or a T cell subset sorted from them (not recorded which).

Here the CDR3 DNA reads TGTGCCATCAGGGGGACAGATAACTATGGCTACACCTTC. It yields the protein CAIRGTDNYGYTF. The chain has TRBV10-3 and TRBJ1-2, with 7 bases lining up with TRBD1. The germline V gene encodes CDR1 ENHRY and CDR2 SYGVKD. This CDR3 contains 13 residues. V shed 6 bases, J shed 1 base, and the junction held 2 bases outside the gene matches.